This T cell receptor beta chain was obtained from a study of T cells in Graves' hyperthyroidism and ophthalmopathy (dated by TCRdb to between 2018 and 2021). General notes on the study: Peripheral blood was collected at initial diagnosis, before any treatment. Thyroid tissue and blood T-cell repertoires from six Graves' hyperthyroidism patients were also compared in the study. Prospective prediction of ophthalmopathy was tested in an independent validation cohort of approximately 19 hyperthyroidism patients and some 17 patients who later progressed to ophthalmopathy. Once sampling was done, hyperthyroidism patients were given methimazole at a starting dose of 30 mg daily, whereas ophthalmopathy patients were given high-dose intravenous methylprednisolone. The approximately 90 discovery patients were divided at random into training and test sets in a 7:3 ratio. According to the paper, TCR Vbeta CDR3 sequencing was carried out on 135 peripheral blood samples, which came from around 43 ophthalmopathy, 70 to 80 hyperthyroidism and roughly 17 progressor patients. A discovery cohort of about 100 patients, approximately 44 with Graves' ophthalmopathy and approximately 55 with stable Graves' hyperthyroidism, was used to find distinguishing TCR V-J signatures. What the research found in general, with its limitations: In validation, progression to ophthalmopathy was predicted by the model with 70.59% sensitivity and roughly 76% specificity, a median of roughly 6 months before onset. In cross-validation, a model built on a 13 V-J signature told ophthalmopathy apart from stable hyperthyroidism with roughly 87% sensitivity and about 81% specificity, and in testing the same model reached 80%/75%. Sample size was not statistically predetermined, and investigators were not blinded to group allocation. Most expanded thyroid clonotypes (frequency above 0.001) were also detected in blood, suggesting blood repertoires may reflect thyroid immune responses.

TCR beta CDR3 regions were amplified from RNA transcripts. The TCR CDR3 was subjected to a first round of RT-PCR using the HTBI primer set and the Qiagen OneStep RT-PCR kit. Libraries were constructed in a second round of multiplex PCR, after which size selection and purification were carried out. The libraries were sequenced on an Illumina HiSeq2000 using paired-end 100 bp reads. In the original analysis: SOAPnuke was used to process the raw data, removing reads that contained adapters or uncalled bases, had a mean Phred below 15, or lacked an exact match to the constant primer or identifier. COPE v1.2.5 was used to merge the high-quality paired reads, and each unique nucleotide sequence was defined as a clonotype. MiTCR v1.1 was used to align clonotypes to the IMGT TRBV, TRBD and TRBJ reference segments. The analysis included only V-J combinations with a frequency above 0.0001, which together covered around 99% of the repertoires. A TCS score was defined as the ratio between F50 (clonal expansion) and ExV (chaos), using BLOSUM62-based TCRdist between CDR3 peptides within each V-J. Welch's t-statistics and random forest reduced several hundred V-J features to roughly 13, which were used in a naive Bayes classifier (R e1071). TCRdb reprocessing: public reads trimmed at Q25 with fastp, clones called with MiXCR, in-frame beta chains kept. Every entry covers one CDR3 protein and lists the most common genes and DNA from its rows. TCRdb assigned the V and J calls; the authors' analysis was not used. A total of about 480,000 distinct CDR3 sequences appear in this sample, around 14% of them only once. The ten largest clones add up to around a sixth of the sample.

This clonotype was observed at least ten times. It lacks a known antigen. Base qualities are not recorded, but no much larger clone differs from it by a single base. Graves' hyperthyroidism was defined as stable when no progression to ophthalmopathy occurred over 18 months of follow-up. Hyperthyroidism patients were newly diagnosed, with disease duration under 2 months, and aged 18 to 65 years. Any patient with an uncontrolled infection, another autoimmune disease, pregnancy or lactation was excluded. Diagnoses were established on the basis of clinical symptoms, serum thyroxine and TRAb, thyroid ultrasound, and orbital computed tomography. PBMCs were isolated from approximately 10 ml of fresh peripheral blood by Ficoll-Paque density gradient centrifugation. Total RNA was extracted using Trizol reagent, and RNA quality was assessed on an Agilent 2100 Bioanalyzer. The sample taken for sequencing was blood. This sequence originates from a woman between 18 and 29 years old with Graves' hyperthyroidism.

The CDR3 sequence is CSATRTGGLYGYTF. In nucleotide form, the sequence is TGCAGTGCTACGAGGACAGGGGGATTATATGGCTACACCTTC. Recombination joined TRBV20-1 with TRBJ1-2, with TRBD1 matching 10 junction bases. V trim: 4 bases; J trim: 5 bases; unmatched bases: 7. For CDR1 and CDR2, the germline V gene (reference sequence) lists DFQATT and SNEGSKA. The CDR3 has 14 amino acids, counting the end cysteine and phenylalanine. This entry keeps only the CDR3 DNA: 42 bases, framed from base 1.